This TCR beta chain was captured by sequencing in a study of shared clonotypes between healthy human individuals. Deep was the level used in running the assay. Only in-frame clones appear in the TCRdb table, and some are missing; sequencing was by immunoSEQ multiplex PCR. This sample has 600,000 to 800,000 clones, with 55% to 80% found just once. Note on this clone: Its antigen remains unknown.

General observations from the study: In contrast to clonotypes shared by all four donors, non-shared clonotypes had lower generation probabilities.

Free of recent acute infections or vaccinations, the donors were healthy HIV-negative adults. This receptor was obtained from a young woman in good health. The sample taken for sequencing was memory CD4+ T cells sorted from blood. Subset meaning: CD45RA-negative fraction.

This CDR3 reads CASTEGTSSYEQYF. The CDR3 DNA follows: TGCGCCAGCACCGAGGGAACGAGTTCTTACGAGCAGTACTTC. The chain links TRBV5-1 to TRBJ2-7; D is possibly TRBD2 (5 bases). V lost 6 bases and J 4 bases, leaving 17 bases between the germline ends. CDR3 size: 14 residues. CDR1 and CDR2 from the germline V gene are SGHRS and YFSETQ.